The 26 T cell receptor beta chains presented below share a single source sample, sequenced in a study of control samples from healthy donors and cancer patients (dated by TCRdb to about 2020). Libraries came from the immunoSEQ multiplex PCR assay. TCRdb's version of the immuneACCESS table is confined to in-frame rearrangements and falls short of the full clone set. An unresolved V gene accounts for under half of the shortfall where checked; the remainder is of unknown origin. Within this sample are about 120,000 clones, with just over 90% of them counted one time only. The ten largest clones represent about 1.5% of the sample. Sequencing used PBMCs. These receptor sequences come from a man in his fifties or sixties with head and neck cancer.

The CDR3 spells CASLEGTGVTYEQYF. CDR3 DNA: TGTGCCAGCCTCGAAGGGACAGGGGTTACCTACGAGCAGTACTTC. This chain links TRBV28 with TRBJ2-7; 10 bases line up with TRBD1. The CDR3 runs to 15 residues. The ends lost 8 bases at V and 2 bases at J; junction bases unmatched: 9. Germline V CDR1 and CDR2: MDHEN, SYDVKM.

The chain links TRBV4-2 to TRBJ2-7, with a tentative D call TRBD1 (6 bases). Germline CDR1 LGHNA, CDR2 YNFKEQ. The CDR3 is 12 residues long. The V end was cut by 4 bases, the J end by 6 bases, with 10 bases between. CDR3 nucleotide sequence: TGTGCCAGCAGCCCCCGAGGGGGCGAGCAGTACTTC. This codes for CASSPRGGEQYF.

The V gene is TRBV18, the J gene TRBJ1-4; D is ambiguous. The V gene's germline CDR1 is KGHSH and CDR2 LQKENI. This CDR3 is built from 16 residues. V lost 0 bases to trimming and J lost 1 base, with 9 bases between them. The CDR3 nucleotides are TGTGCCAGCTCACCACCGGCCCTGGAAACTAATGAAAAACTGTTTTTT. It encodes CASSPPALETNEKLFF.

This chain links TRBV5-1 with TRBJ1-1, with a possible D match to TRBD1 (5 bases). Per the germline V gene, CDR1 is SGHRS and CDR2 is YFSETQ. V was clipped by 2 bases and J by 4 bases, with 12 bases between them. CDR3 size: 14 residues. The CDR3 nucleotides are TGCGCCAGCAGCTTTAGGCAGGGAGGCACTGAAGCTTTCTTT. It yields the protein CASSFRQGGTEAFF. Complete variable domain (other parts from reference TRBV5-1 and TRBJ1-1): KAGVTQTPRYLIKTRGQQVTLSCSPISGHRSVSWYQQTPGQGLQFLFEYFSETQRNKGNFPGRFSGRQFSNSRSEMNVSTLELGDSALYLCASSFRQGGTEAFFGQGTRLTVV.

V is TRBV4-2 and J is TRBJ1-1, with D unclear. The CDR3 has 16 residues. V lost 1 base and J lost 11, with 23 bases in between. The V gene's germline CDR1 is LGHNA and CDR2 YNFKEQ. The CDR3 DNA reads as TGTGCCAGCAGCCAAGGTTGGGTGAAGGGTTCGGTATTGGCTTTCTTT. Translated, it gives CASSQGWVKGSVLAFF.

The gene calls are TRBV6-5 and TRBJ2-3; D may be TRBD1 (5 bases). CDR3 size: 14 residues. The germline V gene encodes CDR1 MNHEY and CDR2 SVGAGI. The V end lost 5 bases, the J end lost 4 bases, and 13 bases lay between the germline ends. The CDR3 reads CASSRTRSADTQYF. DNA of the CDR3: TGTGCCAGCAGTAGGACACGTTCTGCAGATACGCAGTATTTT.

The rearrangement joins TRBV9 to TRBJ2-3; 7 bases are shared with TRBD1. CDR3 length: 16 amino acids. Germline V gives CDR1 SGDLS, CDR2 YYNGEE. V was clipped by 5 bases and J by 2 bases; unmatched bases: 11. CDR3 residues: CASSTGQAITTDTQYF. CDR3 DNA sequence: TGTGCCAGCAGTACAGGACAGGCCATAACCACAGATACGCAGTATTTT.

This chain joins TRBV7-2 and TRBJ2-1; 7 bases agree with TRBD2. The CDR3 is 13 residues long. Per germline, CDR1 SGHTA and CDR2 FQGNSA. V was pared by 0 bases and J by 12 bases, with 5 bases of the junction left unmatched. CDR3: CASSLAAGTTQFF. The CDR3 nucleotides are TGTGCCAGCAGCTTAGCGGCCGGGACTACGCAGTTCTTC.

V usage is TRBV4-1 and J usage is TRBJ1-4; D remains unclear. Trimming removed 4 bases at V and 8 bases at J, with 20 bases between. This CDR3 is built from 16 residues. CDR1 and CDR2 (germline): MGHRA, YSYEKL. CDR3 residues: CASSPVARQSREKLFF. In nucleotides, the CDR3 is TGCGCCAGCAGCCCGGTCGCCAGGCAGTCTAGGGAAAAACTGTTTTTT.

This rearrangement joins TRBV30 to TRBJ1-2, with a tentative D call TRBD1 (5 bases). The CDR3 is 13 residues long. Trimming shortened V by 3 bases and J by 4 bases, and 12 bases separated the two germline ends. In germline, CDR1 is GTSNPN, CDR2 SVGIG (reference sequence). The CDR3 region is CAWSGGVSYGYTF. In nucleotides, the CDR3 is TGTGCCTGGAGCGGGGGGGTTAGCTATGGCTACACCTTC. The whole variable domain, filled in from reference TRBV30 and TRBJ1-2, reads SQTIHQWPATLVQPVGSPLSLECTVEGTSNPNLYWYRQAAGRGLQLLFYSVGIGQISSEVPQNLSASRPQDRQFILSSKKLLLSDSGFYLCAWSGGVSYGYTFGSGTRLTVV.

The chain is built from TRBV7-2 and TRBJ1-2; D gene unclear. The CDR3 runs 14 residues. Germline-derived CDR1 and CDR2 are SGHTA and FQGNSA. Trimming removed 1 base at V and 5 bases at J, with 11 bases between. The CDR3 DNA reads TGTGCCAGCAGCTTAGGTCGTCAGGTATATGGCTACACCTTC. This codes for CASSLGRQVYGYTF.

The V gene is TRBV25-1, the J gene TRBJ2-7; 10 bases are shared with TRBD1. In germline, CDR1 is MGHDK, CDR2 SYGVNS. The ends lost 4 bases at V and 2 bases at J; junction bases unmatched: 5. The length of the CDR3 is 15 residues. The CDR3 DNA follows: TGTGCCAGCAGTGCCGCCGGACAGGGGGCCTACGAGCAGTACTTC. The encoded protein is CASSAAGQGAYEQYF.

This sequence joins TRBV4-3 and TRBJ1-2; D not resolved. The CDR3 covers 12 residues. Per germline, CDR1 LGHNA and CDR2 YSLEER. V gave up 11 bases and J gave up 4 bases, with 14 bases separating them. Here the CDR3 DNA reads TGCGCCCGCGGAGCAGCTCTCTATGGCTACACCTTC. Protein: CARGAALYGYTF.

V gene TRBV5-1 combines with J gene TRBJ1-4; 8 nucleotides match TRBD1. The CDR3 runs to 17 residues. Germline CDR1 and CDR2: SGHRS and YFSETQ. Trimming removed 1 base from V and 3 bases from J; junction bases left unmatched: 8. CDR3 nucleotides: TGCGCCAGCAGCTTGTTAAGACAGGGGTCACCTAATGAAAAACTGTTTTTT. Protein product: CASSLLRQGSPNEKLFF.

The chain is built from TRBV19 and TRBJ2-5, with 11 bases matching TRBD2. J lost 5 bases, V lost 5 bases, and 7 bases had no gene match. In germline, CDR1 is LNHDA, CDR2 SQIVND (reference sequence). The CDR3 is made up of 15 amino acids. CDR3 coding DNA: TGTGCCAGTAGTCCCGGACTAGCGGGTACGGAGACCCAGTACTTC. Translating it yields CASSPGLAGTETQYF.

This chain uses TRBV4-1 with TRBJ2-3, with D perhaps matching TRBD1 or TRBD2 (5 bases each). The ends were cut back, 0 bases at V and 4 bases at J, with 14 bases in the middle. The CDR3 spans 16 residues. Germline V gives CDR1 MGHRA, CDR2 YSYEKL. CDR3 DNA sequence: TGCGCCAGCAGCCAAGATCCTGGGGGAATAGCAGATACGCAGTATTTT. This sequence encodes CASSQDPGGIADTQYF.

The genes are TRBV4-2 and TRBJ1-2, with no clear D. V lost 1 base to trimming and J lost 3 bases, with 9 bases between them. In germline, CDR1 is LGHNA, CDR2 YNFKEQ. The CDR3 extends over 14 amino acids. The CDR3 coding sequence is TGTGCCAGCAGCCAAGCCCGGGATTACTATGGCTACACCTTC. As protein: CASSQARDYYGYTF.

The chain joins TRBV27 to TRBJ2-3; D remains ambiguous. Per germline, CDR1 MNHEY and CDR2 SMNVEV (reference sequence). V dropped 2 bases and J dropped 4 bases, with 16 bases sitting between them. The CDR3 runs 16 residues. The CDR3 region has the DNA TGTGCCAGCAGTTTAAGGGCCGGCGGATCCCCAGATACGCAGTATTTT. Its protein product is CASSLRAGGSPDTQYF.

V and J are TRBV7-2 and TRBJ1-1; 7 bases align to TRBD1. The CDR3 spans 13 residues. Germline CDR1 and CDR2: SGHTA and FQGNSA. V shed 4 bases and J 7 bases; nucleotides not matched to a gene: 6. The CDR3 bases are TGTGCCAGCAGCTGGGGGACAGTTAATGAAGCTTTCTTT. This gives the protein CASSWGTVNEAFF.

The rearrangement links TRBV19 to TRBJ2-7; possible D gene TRBD1, 6 bases. The V gene's germline CDR1 is LNHDA and CDR2 SQIVND (reference sequence). The CDR3 runs 15 residues. V dropped 5 bases and J dropped 7 bases, with 21 bases sitting between them. For the CDR3, the DNA is TGTGCCAGTAGTGACCCTGGGGGCTCTGGATGGGAGCAGTACTTC. Translation: CASSDPGGSGWEQYF.

The J gene is TRBJ1-3, the V gene TRBV20-1, with D unresolved. Per the germline V gene, CDR1 is DFQATT and CDR2 is SNEGSKA (reference sequence). Deletions cut 2 bases from V and 11 bases from J, with 10 bases between. The CDR3 loop spans 11 amino acids. CDR3 in amino acids: CSARSGVPIYF. In DNA form, the CDR3 reads TGCAGTGCTAGATCCGGTGTCCCCATATATTTT.

The rearrangement links TRBV7-2 to TRBJ2-5, with D possibly TRBD1 on 5 matching bases. The CDR3 is made up of 16 amino acids. CDR1 is SGHTA and CDR2 is FQGNSA in the germline V gene. The V end was cut by 1 base, the J end by 5 bases, with 17 bases between. The CDR3 DNA sequence: TGTGCCAGCAGCTTAGTAGGCAGGGCTTTCGCGGAGACCCAGTACTTC. It yields the protein CASSLVGRAFAETQYF.

The chain uses TRBV10-3 and TRBJ2-5; TRBD2 might be the D (6 bases). The germline V gene has CDR1 ENHRY and CDR2 SYGVKD. The V gene lost 0 bases and the J gene lost 0 bases, with 8 bases spanning the gap. The CDR3 sequence is 15 residues long. The CDR3, as DNA: TGTGCCATCAGTGAGTCCGGCGGGAACCAAGAGACCCAGTACTTC. Protein product: CAISESGGNQETQYF.

The chain is built from TRBV30 and TRBJ1-5; D not resolved. Per the germline V gene, CDR1 is GTSNPN and CDR2 is SVGIG (reference sequence). Deletions cut 1 base from V and 6 bases from J, with 7 bases between. This CDR3 has 12 amino acids. This CDR3 is CAWSAPFQPQHF. The CDR3 DNA reads as TGTGCCTGGAGTGCCCCATTTCAGCCCCAGCATTTT.

This rearrangement joins TRBV7-6 to TRBJ1-1, with 8 bases matching TRBD1. The CDR3 extends over 13 amino acids. Losses at the gene ends were 5 bases for V and 7 bases for J; bases not matched to a gene: 6. Germline CDR1 reads SGHVS; CDR2 reads FNYEAQ. The CDR3 bases are TGTGCCAGCAGCCCAGGGGGCTGGGGTGAAGCTTTCTTT. This gives the protein CASSPGGWGEAFF.

The rearrangement links TRBV30 to TRBJ2-7; a weak D match, TRBD1 (5 bases). Germline V gene sequence: CDR1 GTSNPN, CDR2 SVGIG (reference sequence). The CDR3 totals 11 residues. V was cut by 0 bases and J by 9 bases, with 9 bases left in between. CDR3 loop: CAWSVLGRQYF. The CDR3 region has the DNA TGTGCCTGGAGTGTACTGGGGCGGCAGTACTTC.